A single sample gave rise to the 20 T cell receptor beta chains below, sequenced in a study of identical twins. TCRdb reanalysed the 5' RACE reads using MiXCR and keeps one entry per CDR3 protein. Altogether approximately 700,000 distinct CDR3 sequences are present, about 20% being singletons, with the ten largest covering around 12%. Separately, the same data were catalogued under a study of T cells expressing NK-cell markers.

The specimen sequenced was PBMCs. The receptor set was obtained from a woman between 18 and 30 years old in good health.

This clonotype has just a few counts. The J gene is TRBJ2-1, the V gene TRBV5-8; D gene ambiguous. The CDR3 sequence is 12 residues long. CDR1 SGHTS and CDR2 YDEGEE come from the germline V gene. Trimming cost V 4 bases and J 10 bases, with 12 bases left between them. The CDR3 loop is CASSLSRREQFF. DNA for the CDR3: TGTGCCAGCAGCCTATCGAGAAGAGAGCAGTTCTTC.

V gene TRBV12-5 combines with J gene TRBJ2-3; no clear D. Germline V gene data show CDR1 as LGHNT and CDR2 as FRNRAP. CDR3 length: 13 amino acids. The V end was cut by 5 bases, the J end by 4 bases, with 10 bases between. The chain's CDR3 is CASGPRLADTQYF. DNA of the CDR3: TGTGCTAGTGGTCCCAGGCTGGCAGATACGCAGTATTTT.

This clonotype showed up just a few times. This rearrangement joins TRBV20-1 to TRBJ2-1; D is undetermined. Germline CDR1 and CDR2: DFQATT and SNEGSKA (reference sequence). Between the trimmed V and J ends, which lost 3 bases and 5 bases, there was a span of 5 bases. There are 11 residues in the CDR3. The CDR3 reads CSASQNNEQFF. The CDR3 DNA reads as TGCAGTGCTAGTCAGAACAATGAGCAGTTCTTC.

V gene TRBV5-1 combines with J gene TRBJ2-1; no clear D gene. CDR3 length: 15 residues. CDR1 and CDR2 from the germline V gene are SGHRS and YFSETQ. V was shortened by 2 bases and J by 0 bases, with 9 bases between the two germline ends. The CDR3, as DNA: TGCGCCAGCAGCTTAGACTGGGGCTCCTACAATGAGCAGTTCTTC. Translation: CASSLDWGSYNEQFF.

This clonotype appeared a single time. V gene TRBV20-1 combines with J gene TRBJ2-1, with D hard to call. The CDR3 totals 14 residues. Germline lookup yields CDR1 DFQATT and CDR2 SNEGSKA (reference sequence). Trimming took off 1 base at V and 3 bases at J, with 10 bases between the two ends. DNA for the CDR3: TGCAGTGCTAGAGGACCTTTGCACTACAATGAGCAGTTCTTC. Translated, it gives CSARGPLHYNEQFF.

This clonotype has just a few counts. V is TRBV13 and J is TRBJ2-3; 9 bases line up with TRBD1. The CDR3 spans 16 residues. V gave up 5 bases and J gave up 0 bases; unmatched junction bases: 6. Germline lookup yields CDR1 PRHDT and CDR2 FYEKMQ (reference sequence). The CDR3 loop reads CASSEDRGGSTDTQYF. CDR3 nucleotides: TGTGCCAGCAGCGAGGACAGGGGAGGCAGCACAGATACGCAGTATTTT.

The chain combines TRBV5-1 with TRBJ1-3, with D perhaps TRBD1 (5 bases). CDR1 and CDR2 (germline): SGHRS, YFSETQ. The CDR3 contains 18 residues. V shed 4 bases and J shed 0 bases, with 20 bases lying between them. CDR3 nucleotides: TGCGCCAGCAGCCCCTCGGGGGAACTCGCCACCTCTGGAAACACCATATATTTT. Encoded protein: CASSPSGELATSGNTIYF.

This rearrangement joins TRBV20-1 to TRBJ2-1; TRBD1 might be the D (5 bases). CDR1 and CDR2 from the germline V gene are DFQATT and SNEGSKA (reference sequence). Trimming stripped 3 bases from V and 10 bases from J, with 10 bases between. This CDR3 is 11 amino acids long. CDR3 sequence: CSARSKGEQFF. CDR3 DNA sequence: TGCAGTGCTAGGTCCAAGGGGGAGCAGTTCTTC.

This chain uses TRBV5-1 with TRBJ2-3; weak D call: TRBD2 (5 bases). Germline CDR1 and CDR2: SGHRS and YFSETQ. The CDR3 extends over 14 amino acids. V lost 1 base and J lost 5, with 11 bases in between. The CDR3 DNA is TGCGCCAGCAGCTTGAGAGGGTCCGGAGATACGCAGTATTTT. Translating it yields CASSLRGSGDTQYF.

This clonotype was found a few times. The gene calls are TRBV15 and TRBJ2-7, with TRBD2 identical over 7 bases. J gave up 2 bases and V 4 bases, and 14 bases lay outside the gene matches. The CDR3 extends over 17 amino acids. From germline, CDR1 is LNHNV and CDR2 YYDKDF (reference sequence). CDR3 bases: TGTGCCACCAGCAACCTGTGGAGCGGGGAGCCCCCCTACGAGCAGTACTTC. Amino acid sequence: CATSNLWSGEPPYEQYF. The complete variable domain, with remaining parts taken from reference TRBV15 and TRBJ2-7, reads DAMVIQNPRYQVTQFGKPVTLSCSQTLNHNVMYWYQQKSSQAPKLLFHYYDKDFNNEADTPDNFQSRRPNTSFCFLDIRSPGLGDTAMYLCATSNLWSGEPPYEQYFGPGTRLTVT.

This clonotype occurred a few times. V is TRBV6-5 and J is TRBJ2-1; 8 bases line up with TRBD2. The CDR3 is 16 amino acids. V shed 2 bases, J shed 5 bases, and the junction held 8 bases outside the gene matches. The germline gives CDR1 MNHEY, CDR2 SVGAGI. Here the CDR3 reads CASSYGLAGPNNEQFF. Written as DNA, the CDR3 is TGTGCCAGCAGTTACGGGCTAGCGGGTCCGAACAATGAGCAGTTCTTC.

This chain connects TRBV3-1 to TRBJ1-1; the D is unclear. Germline V gives CDR1 LGHDT, CDR2 YNNKEL (reference sequence). The germline V and J ends were trimmed by 2 bases and 5 bases, with 18 bases remaining between them. The CDR3 has 16 residues. DNA of the CDR3: TGTGCCAGCAGCCAACTCCGACCGGGTAAGGAGACTGAAGCTTTCTTT. It codes for CASSQLRPGKETEAFF.

This clonotype was counted once. The CDR3 region has the DNA TGCAGTGCTAATTCCCTGGCGGGAGGGCCGGGGGAGACCCAGTACTTC. Amino acid sequence: CSANSLAGGPGETQYF. The chain employs TRBV20-1 and TRBJ2-5, with TRBD2 matching over 9 bases. Germline V CDR1 and CDR2: DFQATT, SNEGSKA (reference sequence). This CDR3 is built from 16 residues. Losses at the gene ends were 4 bases for V and 5 bases for J; bases not matched to a gene: 14.

The chain carries TRBV29-1 and TRBJ2-7; D is unclear. The CDR3 is 14 residues long. Per germline, CDR1 SQVTM and CDR2 ANQGSEA. V lost 6 bases to trimming and J lost 0 bases, with 15 bases between them. The CDR3 here is CSVRLRVDSYEQYF. In nucleotides, the CDR3 is TGCAGCGTGCGGCTAAGGGTTGACTCCTACGAGCAGTACTTC.

J is TRBJ2-4 and V is TRBV12-3 or TRBV12-4; 7 bases are shared with TRBD1. The CDR3 is 16 amino acids. V dropped 4 bases and J dropped 0; count of bases not matched to a gene: 6. The CDR3 loop reads CASSSWTGGAKNIQYF. CDR3 DNA: TGTGCCAGCAGTTCCTGGACAGGTGGAGCCAAAAACATTCAGTACTTC.

This clonotype was seen only a few times. The chain joins TRBV6-2 or TRBV6-3 to TRBJ2-1; weak D call: TRBD1 (6 bases). V shed 4 bases and J shed 2 bases, with 12 bases lying between them. This CDR3 is 15 amino acids long. Germline V gives CDR1 MNHEY, CDR2 SVGEGT. This CDR3 is CASSFWDTPYNEQFF. CDR3 coding DNA: TGTGCCAGCAGTTTCTGGGACACCCCCTACAATGAGCAGTTCTTC.

This clonotype was counted ten times or more. The rearrangement joins TRBV7-2 to TRBJ2-1; 7 bases match TRBD1. The CDR3 is made up of 14 amino acids. The V gene end was trimmed by 3 bases and the J gene end by 5 bases; junction bases not matched to a gene: 4. Germline loops: CDR1 SGHTA, CDR2 FQGNSA. DNA of the CDR3: TGTGCCAGCAGCTTCGTGGGGACAGACAATGAGCAGTTCTTC. As protein: CASSFVGTDNEQFF.

The chain combines TRBV11-2 with TRBJ2-7; tentative D call: TRBD1 (6 bases). This CDR3 comprises 15 residues. Germline V gene lookup returns CDR1 SGHAT and CDR2 FQNNGV. Trimming pared 1 base from V and 12 bases from J, leaving 22 bases between. DNA for the CDR3: TGTGCCAGCAGCTTAGGACCCCGGACAGCCGCTGGAAGGTACTTC. Translated, it gives CASSLGPRTAAGRYF.

V and J are TRBV12-3 or TRBV12-4 and TRBJ1-5, with D possibly TRBD1 on 5 matching bases. V shed 6 bases and J shed 7 bases, with 16 bases lying between them. There are 14 residues in the CDR3. The CDR3 reads CASSPSGERQPQHF. In DNA, the CDR3 is TGTGCCAGCAGCCCCTCGGGGGAACGGCAGCCCCAGCATTTT.

This clonotype was recorded at least ten times. The chain links TRBV5-1 to TRBJ1-5; 10 nucleotides match TRBD1. Germline assignment: CDR1 SGHRS and CDR2 YFSETQ. J lost 14 bases, V lost 6 bases, and 11 bases had no gene match. This CDR3 spans 13 amino acids. CDR3 residues: CASILDRGQGEHF. In DNA form, the CDR3 reads TGCGCCAGCATCCTGGATAGAGGACAGGGGGAGCATTTT.